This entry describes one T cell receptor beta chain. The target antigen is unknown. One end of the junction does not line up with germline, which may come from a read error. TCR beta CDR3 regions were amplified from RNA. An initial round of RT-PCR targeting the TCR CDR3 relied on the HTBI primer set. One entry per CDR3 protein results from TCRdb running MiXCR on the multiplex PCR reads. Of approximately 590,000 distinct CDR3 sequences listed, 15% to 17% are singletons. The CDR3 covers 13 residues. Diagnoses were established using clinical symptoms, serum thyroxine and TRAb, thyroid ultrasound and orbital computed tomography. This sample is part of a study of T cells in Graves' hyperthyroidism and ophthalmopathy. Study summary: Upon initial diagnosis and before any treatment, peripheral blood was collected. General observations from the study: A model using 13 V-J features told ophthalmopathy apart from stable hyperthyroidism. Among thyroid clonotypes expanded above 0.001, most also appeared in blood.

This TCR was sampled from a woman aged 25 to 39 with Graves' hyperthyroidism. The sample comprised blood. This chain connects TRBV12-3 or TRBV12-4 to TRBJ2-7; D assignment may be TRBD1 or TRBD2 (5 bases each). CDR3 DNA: TGTGCCAGCAAACAAGGGGAGCGTTACGGGCAGTACTTC. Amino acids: CASKQGERYGQYF.